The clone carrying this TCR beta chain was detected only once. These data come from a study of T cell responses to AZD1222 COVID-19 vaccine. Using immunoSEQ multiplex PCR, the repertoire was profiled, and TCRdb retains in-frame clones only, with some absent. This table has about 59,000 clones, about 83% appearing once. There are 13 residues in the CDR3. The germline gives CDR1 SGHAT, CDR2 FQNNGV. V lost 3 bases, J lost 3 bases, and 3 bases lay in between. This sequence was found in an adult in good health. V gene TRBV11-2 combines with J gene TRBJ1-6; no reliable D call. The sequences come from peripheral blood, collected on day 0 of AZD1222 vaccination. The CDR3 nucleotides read TGTGCCAGCAGCTTCCACTATAATTCACCCCTCCACTTT. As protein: CASSFHYNSPLHF.